The present TCR beta chain was sequenced within a study of cytomegalovirus exposure and HLA in healthy donors. V lost 6 bases, J lost 7 bases, and 7 bases stayed unmatched. Germline CDR1 reads SNHLY; CDR2 reads FYNNEI. The CDR3 sequence is 15 residues long. PCR involved 60 Vbeta and 13 Jbeta primers. The data were produced by immunoSEQ multiplex PCR, yet TCRdb's version contains in-frame clones alone and is incomplete. The data contain around 150,000 clones, roughly 80% of them singletons. This sequence originates from a middle-aged woman in good health and CMV-seronegative. The J gene is TRBJ1-6, the V gene TRBV2; the match to TRBD1 covers 9 bases. Sequencing was carried out using PBMCs. The CDR3 region has the DNA TGTGCCAGCAGGGCACGAGGACAGGGGAATTCACCCCTCCACTTT. Protein product: CASRARGQGNSPLHF.